The 25 T cell receptor beta chains below all came from one sample that was sequenced in a study of control samples from healthy donors and cancer patients. Sequencing was performed with immunoSEQ multiplex PCR; in TCRdb, only in-frame clones are kept and a portion is missing. The sample holds approximately 26,000 clones, approximately 91% seen once. What was sequenced was PBMCs. The receptors shown here come from a man aged 45-65 years with lung cancer.

The chain employs TRBV6-1 and TRBJ2-5, with D unclear. CDR3 size: 14 residues. The V gene's germline CDR1 is MNHNS and CDR2 SASEGT. V lost 3 bases, J lost 1 base, and 9 bases lay in between. CDR3 coding DNA: TGTGCCAGCAGTGAGAATCCCTCCCAAGAGACCCAGTACTTC. The encoded protein is CASSENPSQETQYF.

The genes are TRBV19 and TRBJ1-6, with TRBD1 matching over 8 bases. V lost 6 bases to trimming and J lost 6 bases; unmatched junction nucleotides: 4. Germline V CDR1 and CDR2: LNHDA, SQIVND (reference sequence). The CDR3 runs 14 residues. The CDR3 region has the DNA TGTGCCAGTAGAGGACAGGGTACTAATTCACCCCTCCACTTT. Its protein is CASRGQGTNSPLHF.

With regard to this clone: The identical CDR3 is also encoded by other nucleotide sequences in the sample. CDR3 residues: CASSPSSQDGYTF. The CDR3 DNA reads as TGTGCCAGCTCACCATCGAGTCAGGATGGCTACACCTTC. The chain links TRBV18 to TRBJ1-2; no definite D call. Germline V gene lookup returns CDR1 KGHSH and CDR2 LQKENI. This CDR3 contains 13 residues. Trimming removed 2 bases from V and 6 bases from J, with 10 bases in between.

The chain carries TRBV5-1 and TRBJ2-2; 9 bases map to TRBD1. The CDR3 consists of 16 residues. Unmatched junction bases numbered 5, after V lost 5 bases and J lost 0 bases. Germline V gives CDR1 SGHRS, CDR2 YFSETQ. CDR3 sequence reads: CASRPGQGPNTGELFF. The DNA of the CDR3 is TGCGCCAGCAGACCGGGACAGGGCCCGAACACCGGGGAGCTGTTTTTT.

The chain has TRBV3-1 (or the pseudogene TRBV3-2) and TRBJ2-7; D unresolved. V shed 2 bases and J shed 5 bases, with 7 bases lying between them. Per germline, CDR1 LGHDT and CDR2 YNNKEL (reference sequence). The CDR3 is 12 amino acids. The chain's CDR3 is CASSQWVNEQYF. DNA of the CDR3: TGTGCCAGCAGCCAATGGGTGAACGAGCAGTACTTC.

The rearrangement uses TRBV10-3 and TRBJ2-7; possible D gene TRBD1, 5 bases. This CDR3 comprises 12 residues. The V end lost 8 bases, the J end lost 1 base, and 9 bases lay between the germline ends. Germline V gene data show CDR1 as ENHRY and CDR2 as SYGVKD. In nucleotides, the CDR3 is TGTGCCATCGCGCCAGGGTCCTACGAGCAGTACTTC. Encoded protein: CAIAPGSYEQYF.

J is TRBJ1-4 and V is TRBV25-1; 8 positions match TRBD1. There are 16 residues in the CDR3. Trimming took 6 bases from V and 8 from J; bases not matched to a gene: 14. Per the germline V gene, CDR1 is MGHDK and CDR2 is SYGVNS. CDR3 sequence: CASRGNQGAGPEKLFF. The DNA for the CDR3 is TGTGCCAGCAGAGGAAACCAGGGGGCTGGTCCCGAAAAACTGTTTTTT. The entire variable domain, with the rest obtained from reference TRBV25-1 and TRBJ1-4, is as follows: EADIYQTPRYLVIGTGKKITLECSQTMGHDKMYWYQQDPGMELHLIHYSYGVNSTEKGDLSSESTVSRIRTEHFPLTLESARPSHTSQYLCASRGNQGAGPEKLFFGSGTQLSVL.

The genes are TRBV11-2 and TRBJ2-4; tentatively, D is TRBD1 (5 bases). This CDR3 is 14 amino acids long. CDR1 is SGHAT and CDR2 is FQNNGV in the germline V gene. Trimming removed 5 bases at V and 0 bases at J, with 8 bases between. DNA for the CDR3: TGTGCCAGCAGCAACAGGAGAGCCAAAAACATTCAGTACTTC. This sequence encodes CASSNRRAKNIQYF.

The rearrangement links TRBV7-8 to TRBJ1-1; no definite D call. Germline V gives CDR1 SGHVS, CDR2 FQNEAQ. V dropped 1 base and J dropped 2 bases, with 5 bases sitting between them. The CDR3 is 13 amino acids. The CDR3 DNA reads TGTGCCAGCAGCTTAGAGGGTAACACTGAAGCTTTCTTT. Translation: CASSLEGNTEAFF.

The chain is built from TRBV5-6 and TRBJ1-1, with D uncertain. V was shortened by 0 bases and J by 4 bases, with 16 bases between the two germline ends. The CDR3 has 16 residues. The germline V gene has CDR1 SGHDT and CDR2 YYEEEE. The CDR3 loop is CASSLELGRERTEAFF. The CDR3 DNA is TGTGCCAGCAGCTTGGAGCTTGGTAGGGAACGCACTGAAGCTTTCTTT.

CDR3 coding DNA: TGTGCCATCGGAGCCTGGTCGTCCACTGCCTACGAGCAGTACTTC. Its protein is CAIGAWSSTAYEQYF. This chain connects TRBV10-3 to TRBJ2-7; D is unclear. The V and J ends lost 8 bases and 2 bases respectively, with 19 bases between them. Germline V gene lookup returns CDR1 ENHRY and CDR2 SYGVKD. The CDR3 totals 15 residues.

The chain couples TRBV5-1 to TRBJ2-1, with 10 bases identical to TRBD2. This CDR3 has 16 amino acids. Per germline, CDR1 SGHRS and CDR2 YFSETQ. J lost 7 bases, V lost 3 bases, and 10 bases had no gene match. In DNA form, the CDR3 reads TGCGCCAGCAGCTCACTGAGCGGGGGGGCCGGGAATGAGCAGTTCTTC. Its protein is CASSSLSGGAGNEQFF.

The chain has TRBV16 and TRBJ2-3; 11 positions agree with TRBD1. Germline assignment: CDR1 KGHSY and CDR2 FQNENV. Trimming removed 1 base from V and 0 bases from J; junction bases left unmatched: 21. CDR3 length equals 23 residues. The chain's CDR3 is CASSQLLRGGQGVPCGSTDTQYF. The CDR3 nucleotides are TGTGCCAGCAGCCAATTGTTAAGGGGGGGACAGGGGGTCCCCTGTGGGAGCACAGATACGCAGTATTTT.

V usage is TRBV21-1 and J usage is TRBJ2-7; the D segment call TRBD1 is taken from the table without a DNA check. TRBV21-1 is designated a pseudogene. CDR3 length equals 17 residues. CDR3 sequence: CASSAGYRGSLRDEQYF. CDR3 bases: TGTGCCAGCAGCGCAGGCTACAGGGGGTCGCTTAGGGACGAGCAGTACTTC.

The V gene is TRBV6-5, the J gene TRBJ1-1; 8 nucleotides agree with TRBD1. V lost 4 bases to trimming and J lost 5 bases; unmatched junction nucleotides: 6. The CDR3 consists of 14 residues. Germline CDR1 is MNHEY and CDR2 is SVGAGI. The CDR3 loop is CASSLTGVGTEAFF. The CDR3 DNA reads TGTGCCAGCAGTTTGACAGGGGTTGGGACTGAAGCTTTCTTT.

The chain employs TRBV4-3 and TRBJ2-1; 8 nucleotides match TRBD1. The length of the CDR3 is 15 residues. J was trimmed by 7 bases and V by 0 bases; bases with no gene match: 5. Germline CDR1 is LGHNA and CDR2 is YSLEER. This chain's CDR3 is CASSQEDRVWNEQFF. The DNA of the CDR3 is TGCGCCAGCAGCCAAGAGGACAGGGTGTGGAATGAGCAGTTCTTC.

This chain connects TRBV4-1 to TRBJ2-7, with D possibly TRBD1 on 6 matching bases. This CDR3 has 15 amino acids. Germline CDR1 is MGHRA and CDR2 is YSYEKL. V lost 3 bases to trimming and J lost 2 bases, with 14 bases between them. The chain's CDR3 is CASSQTGVAPYEQYF. The CDR3 region has the DNA TGCGCCAGCAGCCAGACAGGTGTAGCTCCCTACGAGCAGTACTTC.

V is TRBV20-1 and J is TRBJ2-5; TRBD2 might be the D (6 bases). Germline values: CDR1 DFQATT, CDR2 SNEGSKA (reference sequence). With 3 bases removed from V and 5 bases from J, the gap between germline ends came to 10 bases. This CDR3 contains 12 residues. The CDR3 region is CSASYRGETQYF. In nucleotides, the CDR3 is TGCAGTGCTAGTTACCGGGGGGAGACCCAGTACTTC.

The V and J genes are TRBV5-1 and TRBJ2-1; 11 bases map to TRBD2. The CDR3 is made up of 17 amino acids. V lost 1 base, J lost 7 bases, and 10 bases stayed unmatched. Germline CDR1 and CDR2: SGHRS and YFSETQ. The CDR3, as DNA: TGCGCCAGCAGCTTGTCCCTAGCGGGGGGACATCTGAATGAGCAGTTCTTC. It is translated as CASSLSLAGGHLNEQFF.

The chain uses TRBV24-1 and TRBJ1-1, with D maybe TRBD1 (6 bases). The CDR3 consists of 13 residues. Germline V gives CDR1 KGHDR, CDR2 SFDVKD. The ends were cut back, 4 bases at V and 6 bases at J, with 11 bases in the middle. This chain's CDR3 is CATSEAGVAEAFF. The CDR3 nucleotides read TGTGCCACCAGTGAAGCAGGGGTAGCTGAAGCTTTCTTT.

In DNA form, the CDR3 reads TGCGCCAGCAGCCGAGTGTTGGGTGGCAATCAGCCCCAGCATTTT. Protein: CASSRVLGGNQPQHF. This rearrangement joins TRBV4-3 to TRBJ1-5; D gene uncertain. The CDR3 totals 15 residues. V lost 4 bases and J 2 bases, leaving 12 bases between the germline ends. Germline CDR1 LGHNA, CDR2 YSLEER.

The rearrangement joins TRBV2 to TRBJ2-4, with D possibly being TRBD1 (7 bases). From germline, CDR1 is SNHLY and CDR2 FYNNEI. V dropped 8 bases and J dropped 2 bases, with 13 bases sitting between them. The CDR3 is 14 residues long. CDR3 in DNA: TGTGCCAGCTTCCCAGGGGGGTCCAAAAACATTCAGTACTTC. Translating gives CASFPGGSKNIQYF.

The chain is built from TRBV24-1 and TRBJ2-3, with 7 bases matching TRBD1. V lost 6 bases, J lost 0 bases, and 5 bases stayed unmatched. The CDR3 covers 15 residues. CDR1 and CDR2 from the germline V gene are KGHDR and SFDVKD. Here the CDR3 DNA reads TGTGCCACCAGTATCCAGGGGGTGAGCACAGATACGCAGTATTTT. Its translation is CATSIQGVSTDTQYF.

This clone was detected only once. The rearrangement uses TRBV6-5 and TRBJ1-1; D perhaps matches TRBD1 (5 bases). The CDR3 covers 15 residues. Trimming shortened V by 5 bases and J by 5 bases, and 18 bases separated the two germline ends. Germline values: CDR1 MNHEY, CDR2 SVGAGI. This CDR3 is CASSPARGVGTEAFF. CDR3 DNA sequence: TGTGCCAGCAGTCCCGCACGGGGGGTAGGGACTGAAGCTTTCTTT.

The chain has TRBV19 and TRBJ2-6, with 7 bases identical to TRBD1. CDR3 length equals 16 residues. The V segment lost 4 bases and the J segment 2 bases; nucleotides outside the gene matches: 5. Germline CDR1 is LNHDA and CDR2 is SQIVND (reference sequence). This chain's CDR3 is CASSRQGLAGANVLTF. CDR3 in DNA: TGTGCCAGTAGTAGACAGGGTCTGGCTGGGGCCAACGTCCTGACTTTC.